This T cell receptor (beta chain) was sequenced during a study of cytomegalovirus exposure and HLA in healthy donors. Study-level information: Prior work identified roughly 120 million unique TCR beta sequences in around 170 million T cells. Points from the study as a whole: A later analysis found common viral pathogens apparently linked to several of the most significant clusters.

In the case of this clone: No antigen is known for it.

With 60 Vbeta and 13 Jbeta primers, the PCR was carried out. Repertoires were generated with immunoSEQ multiplex PCR, while TCRdb's copy carries only in-frame clones and drops some. In total, the table holds about 100,000 clones. The sample comprised PBMCs. This clonotype was obtained from a man in his fifties in good health and CMV-seronegative.

CDR3 sequence: CASSRDRGRGHEKLFF. CDR3 sequence (DNA): TGTGCCAGCTCGCGCGACAGGGGGCGAGGTCATGAAAAACTGTTTTTT. The V call is TRBV18, the J call TRBJ1-4; TRBD1 aligns across 10 bases. The CDR3 spans 16 residues. The germline gives CDR1 KGHSH, CDR2 LQKENI. Germline trimming cut 6 bases from V and 6 bases from J; bases unmatched to any gene: 10.